This TCR beta chain derives from a study of OX40 agonist ivuxolimab in advanced cancers. Study in general: The dose-escalation cohort was approximately 80% male, with a mean age of about 56 years, ranging about 20 to 85. Past anti-PD-1, anti-PD-L1 or anti-CTLA-4 therapy was accepted, and 35% to 45% had received some. Overall study findings and caveats: Expanded peripheral T cells had an undetermined antigen specificity.

The study sampled blood at baseline, cycle 4 day 1, and cycle 7 day 1. The V end was cut by 7 bases, the J end by 7 bases, with 13 bases between. The CDR3 runs 13 residues. Germline CDR1 and CDR2: LNHDA and SQIVND (reference sequence). Comments on this clone: Its antigen remains unknown.

The data were produced by immunoSEQ multiplex PCR, yet TCRdb's version contains in-frame clones alone and is incomplete. The sample yields about 59,000 clones, roughly 93% seen once. This clonotype was sampled from an adult with an advanced solid tumor such as melanoma, head and neck, liver or kidney cancer. Sequenced material: CD4+ or CD8+ T cells sorted from blood, taken in a trial of the OX40 agonist ivuxolimab. The rearrangement links TRBV19 to TRBJ2-2, with no clear D. CDR3 in amino acids: CASKAGLVGELFF. As DNA, the CDR3 is TGTGCCAGTAAAGCTGGTCTCGTCGGGGAGCTGTTTTTT.